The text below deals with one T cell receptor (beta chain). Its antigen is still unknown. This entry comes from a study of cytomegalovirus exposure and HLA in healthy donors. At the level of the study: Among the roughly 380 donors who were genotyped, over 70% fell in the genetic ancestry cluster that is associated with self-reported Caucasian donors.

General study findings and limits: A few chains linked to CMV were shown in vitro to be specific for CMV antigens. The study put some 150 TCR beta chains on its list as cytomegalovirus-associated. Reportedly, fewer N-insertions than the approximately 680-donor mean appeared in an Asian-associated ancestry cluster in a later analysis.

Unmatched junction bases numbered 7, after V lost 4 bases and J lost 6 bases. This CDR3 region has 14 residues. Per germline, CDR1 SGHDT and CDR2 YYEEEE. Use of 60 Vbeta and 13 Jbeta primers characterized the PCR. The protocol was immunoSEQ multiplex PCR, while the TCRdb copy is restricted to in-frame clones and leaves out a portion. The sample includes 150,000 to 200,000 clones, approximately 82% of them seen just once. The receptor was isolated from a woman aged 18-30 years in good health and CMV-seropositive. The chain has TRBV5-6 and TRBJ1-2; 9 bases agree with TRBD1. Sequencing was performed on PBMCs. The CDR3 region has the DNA TGTGCCAGCAGCCCATTACAGGGGGCTGATGGCTACACCTTC. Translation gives CASSPLQGADGYTF.